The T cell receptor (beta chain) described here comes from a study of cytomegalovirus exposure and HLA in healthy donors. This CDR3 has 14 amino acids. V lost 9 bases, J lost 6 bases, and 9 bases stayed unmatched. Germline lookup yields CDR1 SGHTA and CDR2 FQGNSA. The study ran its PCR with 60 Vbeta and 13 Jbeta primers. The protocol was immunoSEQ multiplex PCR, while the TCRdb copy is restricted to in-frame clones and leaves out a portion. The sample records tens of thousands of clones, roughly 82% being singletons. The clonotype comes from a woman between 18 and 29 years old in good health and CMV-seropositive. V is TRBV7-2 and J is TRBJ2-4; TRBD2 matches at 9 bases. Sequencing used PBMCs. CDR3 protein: CASYSGSGPNIQYF. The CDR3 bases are TGTGCCAGTTATAGCGGGAGCGGGCCAAACATTCAGTACTTC. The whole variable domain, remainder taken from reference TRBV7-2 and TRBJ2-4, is GAGVSQSPSNKVTEKGKDVELRCDPISGHTALYWYRQSLGQGLEFLIYFQGNSAPDKSGLPSDRFSAERTGGSVSTLTIQRTQQEDSAVYLCASYSGSGPNIQYFGAGTRLSVL.